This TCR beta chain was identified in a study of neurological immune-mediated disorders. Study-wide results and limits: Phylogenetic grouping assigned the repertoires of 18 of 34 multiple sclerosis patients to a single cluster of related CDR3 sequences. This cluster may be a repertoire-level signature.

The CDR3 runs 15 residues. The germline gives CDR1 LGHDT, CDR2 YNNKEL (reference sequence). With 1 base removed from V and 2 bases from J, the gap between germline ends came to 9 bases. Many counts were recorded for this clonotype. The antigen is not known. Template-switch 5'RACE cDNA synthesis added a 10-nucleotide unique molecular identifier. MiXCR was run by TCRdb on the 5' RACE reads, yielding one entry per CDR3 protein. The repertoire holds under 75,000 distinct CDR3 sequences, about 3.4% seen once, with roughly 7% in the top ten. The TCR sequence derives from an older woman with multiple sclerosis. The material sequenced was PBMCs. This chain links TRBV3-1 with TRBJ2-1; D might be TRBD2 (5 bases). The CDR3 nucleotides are TGTGCCAGCAGCCAAGGCGGGCCAACCTACAATGAGCAGTTCTTC. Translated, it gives CASSQGGPTYNEQFF.